Below, 23 T cell receptor beta chains from the same sample are listed, as sequenced in a study of blood T cell repertoires in COVID-19 (dated by TCRdb to the early 2020s). Library preparation used the immunoSEQ multiplex PCR assay. TCRdb retrieved this table from immuneACCESS and kept in-frame rearrangements only. Not all clones are present; in checked studies, unresolved V genes account for under half, and no reason is known for the remainder. The sample yields about 90,000 clones; more than 85% were counted once. Together, the top ten hold about 2.5% of the sample. Sequenced material: peripheral blood. Receptors were obtained from a human donor with active COVID-19. The donor label of this sample is uncertain.

The chain joins TRBV6-6 to TRBJ1-2; 8 bases are shared with TRBD1. The CDR3 is 14 amino acids. Germline values: CDR1 MNHNY, CDR2 SVGAGI (reference sequence). V lost 6 bases and J lost 5; bases outside the gene matches: 8. The CDR3 spells CASRPGQDPYGYTF. The CDR3 DNA is TGTGCCAGCAGGCCGGGACAGGACCCTTATGGCTACACCTTC.

This clone was picked up one time. CDR3 sequence reads: CASCRGQGAYEQFF. The DNA for the CDR3 is TGTGCCAGCTGTAGGGGACAGGGGGCCTATGAGCAGTTCTTC. The gene calls are TRBV6-6 and TRBJ2-1, with 12 bases identical to TRBD1. J gave up 8 bases and V 8 bases, and 7 bases lay outside the gene matches. The germline V gene has CDR1 MNHNY and CDR2 SVGAGI (reference sequence). This CDR3 is 14 amino acids long.

V gene TRBV6-5 combines with J gene TRBJ1-1; no reliable D call. Trimming cost V 0 bases and J 4 bases, with 9 bases left between them. The CDR3 is made up of 14 amino acids. Germline V lookup: CDR1 MNHEY, CDR2 SVGAGI. CDR3 region: CASSYSGGVTEAFF. The CDR3 nucleotides read TGTGCCAGCAGTTACTCGGGCGGGGTCACTGAAGCTTTCTTT.

The rearrangement joins TRBV11-3 to TRBJ2-5, with unresolved D. There are 13 residues in the CDR3. Germline V gives CDR1 SGHNT, CDR2 YENEEA. Trimming stripped 1 base from V and 2 bases from J, with 5 bases between. The CDR3 is CASSLGEQETQYF. CDR3 DNA sequence: TGTGCCAGCAGCTTAGGCGAACAAGAGACCCAGTACTTC.

This clone was seen just once. The V call is TRBV18, the J call TRBJ1-4; TRBD1 matches 8 bases. CDR1 KGHSH and CDR2 LQKENI come from the germline V gene. V trimming: 4 bases; J trimming: 0 bases; junction bases outside the gene matches: 7. CDR3 length: 17 amino acids. CDR3 in DNA: TGTGCCAGCTCACGACAGGGGAGGGAAGCAACTAATGAAAAACTGTTTTTT. The encoded protein is CASSRQGREATNEKLFF. Supplemented by reference TRBV18 and TRBJ1-4, the full variable domain reads NAGVMQNPRHLVRRRGQEARLRCSPMKGHSHVYWYRQLPEEGLKFMVYLQKENIIDESGMPKERFSAEFPKEGPSILRIQQVVRGDSAAYFCASSRQGREATNEKLFFGSGTQLSVL.

This chain connects TRBV5-4 to TRBJ2-3; 10 nucleotides line up with TRBD1. The CDR3 contains 15 residues. CDR1 is SGHNT and CDR2 is YYREEE in the germline V gene (reference sequence). V was pared by 3 bases and J by 1 base, with 2 bases of the junction left unmatched. The DNA of the CDR3 is TGTGCCAGCAGCTCCGGGACAGGGGGCACAGATACGCAGTATTTT. Translation gives CASSSGTGGTDTQYF.

This clone was counted a single time. This rearrangement joins TRBV4-2 to TRBJ1-2; 11 positions match TRBD1. J was trimmed by 4 bases and V by 1 base; bases with no gene match: 8. The CDR3 loop spans 17 amino acids. Germline V gene data show CDR1 as LGHNA and CDR2 as YNFKEQ. Here the CDR3 reads CASSQAPPDRGLYGYTF. The CDR3 bases are TGTGCCAGCAGCCAAGCCCCCCCGGACAGGGGGCTCTATGGCTACACCTTC.

The chain has TRBV4-3 and TRBJ1-3; D is possibly TRBD1 (6 bases). V was trimmed by 0 bases and J by 2 bases, leaving 11 bases between them. CDR1 LGHNA and CDR2 YSLEER come from the germline V gene. The CDR3 is made up of 16 amino acids. CDR3 sequence reads: CASSQDRRQAGNTIYF. DNA of the CDR3: TGCGCCAGCAGCCAAGATCGACGACAGGCTGGAAACACCATATATTTT.

This clone appeared a few times. The genes are TRBV9 and TRBJ2-7, with D possibly TRBD2 on 6 matching bases. This CDR3 has 15 residues. Germline V gene lookup returns CDR1 SGDLS and CDR2 YYNGEE. V lost 0 bases and J 2 bases, leaving 12 bases between the germline ends. CDR3 residues: CASSVDASETYEQYF. The DNA for the CDR3 is TGTGCCAGCAGCGTAGACGCTAGCGAAACCTACGAGCAGTACTTC.

This chain uses TRBV28 with TRBJ2-7; 8 bases agree with TRBD1. The ends lost 4 bases at V and 4 bases at J; junction bases unmatched: 3. This CDR3 region has 13 residues. Germline CDR1 reads MDHEN; CDR2 reads SYDVKM. Here the CDR3 DNA reads TGTGCCAGCAGTTCTACAGGGGGATACGAGCAGTACTTC. Encoded protein: CASSSTGGYEQYF.

Only one count was recorded for this clone. The chain employs TRBV2 and TRBJ2-1, with 8 bases matching TRBD1. V trimming: 10 bases; J trimming: 5 bases; junction bases outside the gene matches: 10. Germline CDR1 reads SNHLY; CDR2 reads FYNNEI. The CDR3 is 14 residues long. CDR3 amino acids: CATARDRFDNEQFF. The CDR3 nucleotides read TGTGCCACTGCCCGGGACAGGTTCGACAATGAGCAGTTCTTC. The variable domain in full, with the rest retrieved from reference TRBV2 and TRBJ2-1, is EPEVTQTPSHQVTQMGQEVILRCVPISNHLYFYWYRQILGQKVEFLVSFYNNEISEKSEIFDDQFSVERPDGSNFTLKIRSTKLEDSAMYFCATARDRFDNEQFFGPGTRLTVL.

This chain connects TRBV5-4 to TRBJ1-2, with 11 bases matching TRBD1. The V segment lost 5 bases and the J segment 6 bases; nucleotides outside the gene matches: 3. The CDR3 has 13 residues. Germline V lookup: CDR1 SGHNT, CDR2 YYREEE (reference sequence). The CDR3 coding sequence is TGTGCCAGCAGGTGGACAGGGGGCAATGGCTACACCTTC. It specifies CASRWTGGNGYTF.

The rearrangement uses TRBV10-3 and TRBJ1-5; possibly TRBD1 for D (6 bases). Germline V gene lookup returns CDR1 ENHRY and CDR2 SYGVKD. Trimming cost V 0 bases and J 6 bases, with 18 bases left between them. The CDR3 loop spans 17 amino acids. The CDR3 nucleotides are TGTGCCATCAGTGAGTCGTTGGGCAGGGGCGAAGGTCAGCCCCAGCATTTT. Its translation is CAISESLGRGEGQPQHF.

V is TRBV4-1 and J is TRBJ2-2; 7 bases agree with TRBD2. The CDR3 totals 18 residues. Germline V gene data show CDR1 as MGHRA and CDR2 as YSYEKL. V trimming: 0 bases; J trimming: 6 bases; junction bases outside the gene matches: 13. The CDR3 bases are TGCGCCAGCAGCCAAGACACCGAACGGGGGGATTATTCCGGGGAGCTGTTTTTT. It encodes CASSQDTERGDYSGELFF.

The chain uses TRBV9 and TRBJ2-7; the match to TRBD2 covers 7 bases. Trimming removed 2 bases from V and 3 bases from J; junction bases left unmatched: 5. The CDR3 spans 14 residues. Germline V gene data show CDR1 as SGDLS and CDR2 as YYNGEE. The CDR3 region has the DNA TGTGCCAGCAGCGTTGGGGGACTAAACTACGAGCAGTACTTC. Translation gives CASSVGGLNYEQYF.

V and J are TRBV5-5 and TRBJ2-3, with 12 bases that match TRBD1. The V gene's germline CDR1 is SGHKS and CDR2 YYEKEE (reference sequence). The CDR3 totals 15 residues. Trimming took 5 bases from V and 6 from J; bases not matched to a gene: 7. The DNA of the CDR3 is TGTGCCAGCAGTACCGGGACAGGGGGCGCGGATACGCAGTATTTT. Amino acids: CASSTGTGGADTQYF.

The chain joins TRBV2 to TRBJ2-3; maybe TRBD2 (5 bases). The CDR3 consists of 13 residues. V lost 6 bases and J lost 5, with 12 bases in between. Germline V gene lookup returns CDR1 SNHLY and CDR2 FYNNEI. In nucleotides, the CDR3 is TGTGCCAGCAGGACCGGGGTTCAAGATACGCAGTATTTT. Encoded protein: CASRTGVQDTQYF.

The genes are TRBV27 and TRBJ1-2; the match to TRBD1 covers 7 bases. CDR1 MNHEY and CDR2 SMNVEV come from the germline V gene (reference sequence). The length of the CDR3 is 15 residues. After removal of 4 bases from V and 5 bases from J, the junction contained 10 bases not matched to a gene. CDR3 amino acids: CASSSLGTASYGYTF. The CDR3 DNA sequence: TGTGCCAGCAGTTCCCTTGGGACAGCCTCATATGGCTACACCTTC.

CDR3 in DNA: TGTGCCAGCAGTGGCCCGACTAGCGCGGGGATGTACGAGCAGTACTTC. Translated, it gives CASSGPTSAGMYEQYF. The V and J genes are TRBV6-1 and TRBJ2-7; 8 nucleotides line up with TRBD2. In germline, CDR1 is MNHNS, CDR2 SASEGT. With 4 bases clipped from V and 4 bases from J, the junction kept 12 bases outside the gene matches. The CDR3 extends over 16 amino acids.

V usage is TRBV5-5 and J usage is TRBJ2-7; TRBD1 matches at 8 bases. The CDR3 covers 13 residues. Trimming at V came to 4 bases and at J to 2 bases, leaving 2 bases not matched to a gene. Germline CDR1 and CDR2: SGHKS and YYEKEE (reference sequence). CDR3 sequence (DNA): TGTGCCAGCAGCCAGGGACAGGCCTACGAGCAGTACTTC. It yields the protein CASSQGQAYEQYF.

This chain connects TRBV28 to TRBJ2-3; 10 bases match TRBD2. The CDR3 covers 15 residues. The germline gives CDR1 MDHEN, CDR2 SYDVKM. Trimming removed 4 bases from V and 3 bases from J; junction bases left unmatched: 4. Here the CDR3 reads CASSSPSGGTDTQYF. CDR3 bases: TGTGCCAGCAGTTCGCCTAGCGGGGGAACAGATACGCAGTATTTT.

V and J are TRBV9 and TRBJ1-2; the D gene is possibly TRBD1 (6 bases). The CDR3 totals 13 residues. Germline CDR1 reads SGDLS; CDR2 reads YYNGEE. The V end lost 0 bases, the J end lost 6 bases, and 9 bases lay between the germline ends. CDR3 coding DNA: TGTGCCAGCAGCGTAGGACCAGGGGATGGCTACACCTTC. Protein: CASSVGPGDGYTF.

This chain joins TRBV1 and TRBJ2-5; the table assigns TRBD2, which was not confirmed against the DNA. TRBV1 is given as a pseudogene. The CDR3 contains 18 residues. The CDR3: CTSRQRNFSGGPVETQYF. The CDR3 DNA follows: TGCACCAGCAGGCAACGCAACTTTAGCGGGGGCCCGGTGGAGACCCAGTACTTC.